This TCR beta chain was sequenced in a study of T cells in Graves' hyperthyroidism and ophthalmopathy. Background on the study: Peripheral blood was taken when the disease was first diagnosed, before any treatment began. Overall study results and limits: The model identified upcoming ophthalmopathy a median approximately six months ahead of onset. Also found in blood were most expanded thyroid clonotypes above 0.001.

An absence of ophthalmopathy progression within 18 months meant stable Graves' hyperthyroidism. This clonotype came up once. Antigen: not known. Researchers took RNA transcripts and amplified the TCR beta CDR3 regions from them. During a first-round RT-PCR of the TCR CDR3, the HTBI primer set was used. TCRdb used MiXCR to reprocess the multiplex PCR reads, holding one entry per CDR3 protein. The repertoire holds hundreds of thousands of distinct CDR3 sequences, roughly 25% seen once, with over 70% in the top ten. Germline V CDR1 and CDR2: MNHNS, SASEGT. V lost 6 bases to trimming and J lost 6 bases, with 23 bases between them. The CDR3 covers 16 residues.

The chain has TRBV6-1 and TRBJ1-1; tentatively, D is TRBD1 (6 bases). The clonotype comes from a man in his forties or fifties with Graves' hyperthyroidism. Sequenced sample: blood. Here the CDR3 DNA reads TGTGCCAGCAGGGCCTTCTCGGGGGGCGCTTTGGCTGAAGCTTTCTTT. It specifies CASRAFSGGALAEAFF.